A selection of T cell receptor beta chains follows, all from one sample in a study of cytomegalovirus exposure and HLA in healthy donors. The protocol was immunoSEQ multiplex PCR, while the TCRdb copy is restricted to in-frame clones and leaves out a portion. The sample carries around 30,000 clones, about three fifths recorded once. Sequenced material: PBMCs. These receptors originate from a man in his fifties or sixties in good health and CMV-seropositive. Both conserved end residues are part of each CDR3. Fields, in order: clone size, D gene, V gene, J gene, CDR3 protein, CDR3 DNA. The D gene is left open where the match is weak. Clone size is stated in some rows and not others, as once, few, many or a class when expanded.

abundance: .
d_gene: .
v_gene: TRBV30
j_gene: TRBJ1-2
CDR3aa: CAWSSGGKNYGYTF
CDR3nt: TGTGCCTGGAGTTCTGGCGGGAAAAACTATGGCTACACCTTC

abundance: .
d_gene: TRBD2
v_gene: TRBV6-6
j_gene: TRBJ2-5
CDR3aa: CASTPGGRGQETQYF
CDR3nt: TGTGCCAGCACCCCAGGAGGGAGGGGCCAAGAGACCCAGTACTTC

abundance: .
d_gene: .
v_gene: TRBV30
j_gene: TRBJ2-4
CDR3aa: CAWTPVGGVAKNIQYF
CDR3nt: TGTGCCTGGACTCCCGTAGGCGGGGTAGCCAAAAACATTCAGTACTTC

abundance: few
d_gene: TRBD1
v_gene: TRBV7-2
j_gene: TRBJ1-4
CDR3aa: CASSLQGARGMFF
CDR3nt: TGTGCCAGCAGCTTACAGGGGGCCCGGGGGATGTTTTTT

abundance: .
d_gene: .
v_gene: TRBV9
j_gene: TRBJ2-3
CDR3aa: CASSVGSTDTQYF
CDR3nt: TGTGCCAGCAGCGTTGGCAGCACAGATACGCAGTATTTT

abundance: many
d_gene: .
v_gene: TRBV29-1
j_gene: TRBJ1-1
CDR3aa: CSVKPQGAEAFF
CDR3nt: TGCAGCGTTAAGCCTCAGGGCGCTGAAGCTTTCTTT

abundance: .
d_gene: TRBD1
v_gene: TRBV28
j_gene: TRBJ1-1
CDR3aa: CASRGVEAFF
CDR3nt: TGTGCCTCCAGGGGGGTAGAAGCTTTCTTT

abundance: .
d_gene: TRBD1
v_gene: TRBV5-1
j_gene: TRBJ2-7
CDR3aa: CASRDRATRSYEQYF
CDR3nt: TGCGCCAGCAGGGACAGGGCTACCCGATCCTACGAGCAGTACTTC

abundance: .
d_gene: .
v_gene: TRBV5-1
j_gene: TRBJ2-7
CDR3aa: CASSLAGASYEQYF
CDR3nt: TGCGCCAGCAGCTTGGCAGGGGCGTCCTACGAGCAGTACTTC

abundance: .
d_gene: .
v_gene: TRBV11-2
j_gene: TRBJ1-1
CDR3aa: CASSSGQNTEAFF
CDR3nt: TGTGCCAGCAGCTCTGGACAAAACACTGAAGCTTTCTTT

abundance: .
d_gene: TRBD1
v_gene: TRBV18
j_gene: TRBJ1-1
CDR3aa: CASSPQQGLNTEAFF
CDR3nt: TGTGCCAGCTCACCACAACAGGGGCTGAACACTGAAGCTTTCTTT

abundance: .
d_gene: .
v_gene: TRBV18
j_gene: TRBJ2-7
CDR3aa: CASSSSSYEQYF
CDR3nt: TGTGCCAGCTCATCTTCCTCCTACGAGCAGTACTTC

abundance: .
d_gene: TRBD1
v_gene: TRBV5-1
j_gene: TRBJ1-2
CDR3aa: CASSAPGQGYGYTF
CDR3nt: TGCGCCAGCAGCGCCCCGGGACAGGGCTATGGCTACACCTTC

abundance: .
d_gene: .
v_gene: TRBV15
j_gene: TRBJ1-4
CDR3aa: CATSRAGEKLFF
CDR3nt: TGTGCCACCAGCAGAGCAGGGGAAAAACTGTTTTTT

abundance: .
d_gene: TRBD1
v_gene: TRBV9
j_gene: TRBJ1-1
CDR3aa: CASSWTGEGTEAFF
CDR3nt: TGTGCCAGCAGCTGGACAGGGGAGGGGACTGAAGCTTTCTTT

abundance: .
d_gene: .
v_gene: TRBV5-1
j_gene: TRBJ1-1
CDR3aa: CASSFNSLNTEAFF
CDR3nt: TGCGCCAGCAGCTTTAACAGTCTGAACACTGAAGCTTTCTTT

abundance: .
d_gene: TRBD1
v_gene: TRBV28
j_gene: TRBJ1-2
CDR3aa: CASSPGTGFYGYTF
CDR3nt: TGTGCCAGCAGTCCAGGGACAGGGTTCTATGGCTACACCTTC

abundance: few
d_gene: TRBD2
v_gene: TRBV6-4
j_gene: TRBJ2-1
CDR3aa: CASSEDAGGYNEQFF
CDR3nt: TGTGCCAGCAGTGAGGACGCGGGAGGATACAATGAGCAGTTCTTC

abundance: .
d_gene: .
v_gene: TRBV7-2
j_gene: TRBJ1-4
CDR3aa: CASSLPNEKLFF
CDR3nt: TGTGCCAGCAGCCTCCCTAATGAAAAACTGTTTTTT

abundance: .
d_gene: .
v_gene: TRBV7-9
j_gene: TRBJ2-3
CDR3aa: CASRWTTDTQYF
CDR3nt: TGTGCCAGCAGATGGACTACAGATACGCAGTATTTT

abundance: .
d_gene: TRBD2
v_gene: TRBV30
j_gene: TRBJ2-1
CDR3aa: CAWSGAGGSYNEQFF
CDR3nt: TGTGCCTGGAGTGGAGCGGGAGGGTCCTACAATGAGCAGTTCTTC

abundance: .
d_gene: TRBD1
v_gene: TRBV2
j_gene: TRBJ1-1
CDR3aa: CASSEAQGGENTEAFF
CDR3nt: TGTGCCAGCAGTGAAGCGCAGGGGGGAGAGAACACTGAAGCTTTCTTT

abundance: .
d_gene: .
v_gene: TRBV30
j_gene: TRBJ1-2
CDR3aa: CAWSPGDYGYTF
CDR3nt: TGTGCCTGGAGTCCAGGGGACTATGGCTACACCTTC

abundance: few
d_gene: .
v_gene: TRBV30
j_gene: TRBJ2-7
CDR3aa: CAWSPPTDTYEQYF
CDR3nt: TGTGCCTGGAGTCCACCGACAGATACCTACGAGCAGTACTTC

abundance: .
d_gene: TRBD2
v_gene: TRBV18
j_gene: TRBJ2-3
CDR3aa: CASSPGEGDTQYF
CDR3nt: TGTGCCAGCTCACCCGGGGAGGGAGATACGCAGTATTTT